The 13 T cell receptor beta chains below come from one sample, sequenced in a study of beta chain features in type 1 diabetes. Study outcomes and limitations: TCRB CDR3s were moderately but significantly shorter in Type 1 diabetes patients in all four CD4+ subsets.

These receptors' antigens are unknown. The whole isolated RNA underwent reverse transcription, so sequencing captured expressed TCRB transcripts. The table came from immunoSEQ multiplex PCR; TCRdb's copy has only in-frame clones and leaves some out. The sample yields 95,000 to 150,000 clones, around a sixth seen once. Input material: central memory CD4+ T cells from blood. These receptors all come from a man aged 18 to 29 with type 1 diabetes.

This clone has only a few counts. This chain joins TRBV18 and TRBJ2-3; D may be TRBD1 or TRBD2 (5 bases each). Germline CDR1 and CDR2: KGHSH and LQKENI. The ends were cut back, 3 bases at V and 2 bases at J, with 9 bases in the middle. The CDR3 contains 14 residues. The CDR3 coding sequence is TGTGCCAGCTCACCTGGTGGGACCACAGATACGCAGTATTTT. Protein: CASSPGGTTDTQYF.

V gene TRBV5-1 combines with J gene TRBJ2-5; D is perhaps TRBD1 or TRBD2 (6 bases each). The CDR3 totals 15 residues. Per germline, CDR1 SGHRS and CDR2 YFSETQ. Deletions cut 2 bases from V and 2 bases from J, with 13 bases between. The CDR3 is CASSFGGGLQETQYF. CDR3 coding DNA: TGCGCCAGCAGCTTTGGAGGGGGGTTACAAGAGACCCAGTACTTC.

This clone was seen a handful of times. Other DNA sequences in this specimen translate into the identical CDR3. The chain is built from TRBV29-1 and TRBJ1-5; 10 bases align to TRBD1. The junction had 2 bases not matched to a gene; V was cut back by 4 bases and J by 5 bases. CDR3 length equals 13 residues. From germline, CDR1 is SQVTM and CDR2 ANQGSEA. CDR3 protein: CSVAGTGDQPQHF. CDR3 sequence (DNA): TGCAGCGTTGCCGGGACAGGGGATCAGCCCCAGCATTTT.

CDR3 DNA: TGTGCCAGCAGTGACTCAGGGGGCACAGGCTACACCTTC. Its translation is CASSDSGGTGYTF. The chain recombines TRBV6-1 with TRBJ1-2; TRBD1 matches at 8 bases. V was clipped by 3 bases and J by 8 bases; unmatched bases: 5. This CDR3 contains 13 residues. Per germline, CDR1 MNHNS and CDR2 SASEGT.

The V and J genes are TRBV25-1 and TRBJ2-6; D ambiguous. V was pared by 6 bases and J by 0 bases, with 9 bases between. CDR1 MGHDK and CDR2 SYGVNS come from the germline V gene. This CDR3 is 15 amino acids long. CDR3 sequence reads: CASSSHHSGANVLTF. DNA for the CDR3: TGTGCCAGCAGCTCCCATCACTCTGGGGCCAACGTCCTGACTTTC. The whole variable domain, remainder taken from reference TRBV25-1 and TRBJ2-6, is EADIYQTPRYLVIGTGKKITLECSQTMGHDKMYWYQQDPGMELHLIHYSYGVNSTEKGDLSSESTVSRIRTEHFPLTLESARPSHTSQYLCASSSHHSGANVLTFGAGSRLTVL.

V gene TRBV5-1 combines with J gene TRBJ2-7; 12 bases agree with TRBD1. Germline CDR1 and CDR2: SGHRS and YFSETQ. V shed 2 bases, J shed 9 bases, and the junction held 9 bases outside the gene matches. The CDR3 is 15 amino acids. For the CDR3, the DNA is TGCGCCAGCAGCTTCGCCGGGACAGGGGGCGAAGGGCAGTACTTC. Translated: CASSFAGTGGEGQYF.

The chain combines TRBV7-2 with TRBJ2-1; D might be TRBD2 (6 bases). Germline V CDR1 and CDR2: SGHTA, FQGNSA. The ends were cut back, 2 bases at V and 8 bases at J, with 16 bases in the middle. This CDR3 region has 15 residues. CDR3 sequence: CASSLNAGYSYEQFF. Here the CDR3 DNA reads TGTGCCAGCAGCTTAAACGCGGGGTATAGTTATGAGCAGTTCTTC.

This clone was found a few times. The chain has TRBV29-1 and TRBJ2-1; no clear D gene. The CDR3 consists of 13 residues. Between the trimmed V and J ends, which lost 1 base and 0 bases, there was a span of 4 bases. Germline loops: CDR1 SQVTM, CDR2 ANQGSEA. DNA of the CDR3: TGCAGCGTTGAAGTAAGCTCCTACAATGAGCAGTTCTTC. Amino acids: CSVEVSSYNEQFF.

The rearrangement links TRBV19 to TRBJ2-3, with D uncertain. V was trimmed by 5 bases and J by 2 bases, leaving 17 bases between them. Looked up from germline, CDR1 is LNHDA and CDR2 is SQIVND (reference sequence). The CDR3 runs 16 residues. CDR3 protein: CASSPRFGPTTDTQYF. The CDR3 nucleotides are TGTGCCAGTAGTCCAAGATTCGGACCGACCACAGATACGCAGTATTTT.

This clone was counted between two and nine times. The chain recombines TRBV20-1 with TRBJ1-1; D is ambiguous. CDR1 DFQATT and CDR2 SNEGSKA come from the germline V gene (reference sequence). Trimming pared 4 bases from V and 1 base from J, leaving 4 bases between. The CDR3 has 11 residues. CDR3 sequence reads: CSATRNTEAFF. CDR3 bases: TGCAGTGCTACCAGGAACACTGAAGCTTTCTTT.

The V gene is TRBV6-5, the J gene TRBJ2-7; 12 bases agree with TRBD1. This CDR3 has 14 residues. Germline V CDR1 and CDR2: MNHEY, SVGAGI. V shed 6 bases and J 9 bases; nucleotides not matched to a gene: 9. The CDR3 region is CASRDRDRGRGQYF. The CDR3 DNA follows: TGTGCCAGCAGGGACAGGGACAGGGGGCGCGGGCAGTACTTC.

The CDR3 nucleotides are TGTGCCAGTAGCCCCCTTGAGGGCAGGGGAACAGATACGCAGTATTTT. It translates to CASSPLEGRGTDTQYF. The chain links TRBV19 to TRBJ2-3; perhaps TRBD1 as D (6 bases). In germline, CDR1 is LNHDA, CDR2 SQIVND (reference sequence). V was cut by 6 bases and J by 3 bases, with 19 bases left in between. The CDR3 sequence is 16 residues long.

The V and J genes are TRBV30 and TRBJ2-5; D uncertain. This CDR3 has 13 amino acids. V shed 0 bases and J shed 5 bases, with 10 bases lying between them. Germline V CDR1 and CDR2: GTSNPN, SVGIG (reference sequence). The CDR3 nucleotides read TGTGCCTGGAGTGTACGGGTCGTGGAGACCCAGTACTTC. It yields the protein CAWSVRVVETQYF. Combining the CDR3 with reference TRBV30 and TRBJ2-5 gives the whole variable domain SQTIHQWPATLVQPVGSPLSLECTVEGTSNPNLYWYRQAAGRGLQLLFYSVGIGQISSEVPQNLSASRPQDRQFILSSKKLLLSDSGFYLCAWSVRVVETQYFGPGTRLLVL.